Described below is a single TCR beta chain sequence and its context. The target of this receptor is not known. No base-level quality is on record; no much larger clone is a single base apart. Relative to germline, V is missing 0 bases and J is missing 4 bases, with 4 bases of the junction outside any gene match. Measured from the cysteine to the phenylalanine, the CDR3 is 15 residues long. Only the CDR3 DNA is retained, 45 bases long and in frame from the first base. Taken from the germline V gene, the CDR1 and CDR2 loops are SGHRS and YFSETQ. TCRbeta CDR3 regions were sequenced with the immunoSEQ Assay. After extraction, genomic DNA underwent amplification by bias-controlled multiplex PCR, followed by high-throughput sequencing. On the study's bioinformatics: To quantify the absolute abundance of every unique TCRbeta CDR3 region, sequences were collapsed and filtered. T cell fraction was estimated by normalizing TCRbeta template counts to usable DNA, which was measured by amplifying reference genes present in all nucleated cells. Repertoire TCRs were annotated as SARS-CoV-2-specific by exact matching of V gene, CDR3 amino acid sequence and J gene to a known reactive TCR set. MIRA supplied the reference SARS-CoV-2 TCR set, which was filtered for enrichment in COVID-19-positive ImmuneCODE repertoires so that public or cross-reactive TCRs were removed. Based on the MIRA antigens, annotated TCRs were further analysed at the level of specific ORF or position within ORF. Breadth was defined as the number of annotated unique rearrangements divided by the total number of unique productive rearrangements, and depth was defined as the summed frequency of the annotated unique rearrangements. Two-sided Wilcoxon rank-sum tests were applied when comparing TCR breadth between groups. TCRdb stores this immuneACCESS table with in-frame sequences only. Part of the clones is absent; in the studies checked, under half of the shortfall reflects unresolved V genes, and no reason is known for the rest. The V and J calls and the clone size are those of that table, but D and trimming were determined from the DNA. In this sample the table shows 300,000 to 350,000 clones, around 89% of which occur a single time. The top ten clonotypes cover approximately 5% of the sample.

The sample comes from a study of Ad26.COV2.S vaccination and SARS-CoV-2 variants (dated by TCRdb to the early 2020s). Turning to the overall study: Vaccine-arm donors came from COV1001, a multicentre, randomized, double-blind, placebo-controlled phase I-IIa trial of Ad26.COV2.S in healthy adults. Investigators did not know the trial group allocation while performing experiments and assessing outcomes. Ad26.COV2.S was given intramuscularly at 5x10^10 or 1x10^11 viral particles, as a single shot or as two shots 56 days apart. The TCR-sequenced set comprised about 30 samples: around 20 Ad26.COV2.S vaccine recipients, 5 placebo recipients and 8 SARS-CoV-2 convalescent individuals. TCRbeta repertoire sequencing served as the tool for gauging how specific and how broad the SARS-CoV-2-reactive T cell receptors were following Ad26.COV2.S vaccination. Trial participants were randomized into five groups of five: low-dose or high-dose Ad26.COV2.S given once or twice, or placebo on both occasions.

Broader findings and caveats from the paper: After vaccination, spike-specific CD8+ and CD4+ T cell responses were reported to show substantial breadth. According to the authors, total T cell responses may have been underestimated by the TCR breadth and depth analyses. Higher spike-specific TCR breadth was observed in Ad26.COV2.S recipients than in placebo recipients (P = 0.0014). Comparing responses between vaccine doses or regimens was not something the study was powered to do. Comparable non-spike TCR breadth was observed between vaccine and placebo recipients, consistent with only spike being contained in the vaccine.

The sample's treatment or condition label, decoded: around 19 received Ad26.COV2.S at low or high dose, single or two shots; five or six received placebo; per-sample allocation not given. For vaccine and placebo recipients, repertoires were sequenced using samples collected on day 63 after the first injection. Between 29 July and 7 August 2020, Cohort 1b enrolled 20 to 30 adults aged 18-55 years at one site in Boston, USA. Ad26.COV2.S consisted of a replication-incompetent adenovirus type 26 vector by which a prefusion-stabilized SARS-CoV-2 spike protein from the original Wuhan strain was expressed.

This specimen consisted of peripheral blood, obtained in a trial of Ad26.COV2.S vaccine versus placebo. The receptor's source is a person between 18 and 59 years old who received the Ad26.COV2.S COVID-19 vaccine or a placebo. Recombination joined TRBV5-1 with TRBJ2-1; TRBD2 matches 7 bases in the middle. The CDR3 region has the sequence CASSLGASGYNEQFF. The nucleotides are TGCGCCAGCAGCTTGGGGGCTAGCGGTTACAATGAGCAGTTCTTC.